This T cell receptor (beta chain) was captured by sequencing in a study of T cell repertoires in cytomegalovirus infection. In TCRdb, the reads were re-called with MiXCR into one record per CDR3 protein. The sample includes around 490,000 distinct CDR3 sequences, more than 25% of them seen just once. Germline V gives CDR1 SEHNR, CDR2 FQNEAQ (reference sequence). The CDR3 extends over 15 amino acids. Trimming cost V 9 bases and J 2 bases; bases outside gene matches: 8. Findings of the study overall: The ex vivo response was dominated by HLA-C-restricted CMV-specific TCR beta clonotypes.

Remarks on this clonotype: Its specificity is unknown.

The specimen was PBMCs. The clonotype comes from a human donor in good health (CMV status not recorded). Some clones in this sample may be carry-over from other donors' samples. The chain couples TRBV7-9 to TRBJ1-1; TRBD1 agrees at 11 bases. The CDR3 DNA follows: TGTGCCAGGGACAGGGGGCAAGAGAGAAACACTGAAGCTTTCTTT. Protein product: CARDRGQERNTEAFF. Full variable domain (remainder filled in from reference TRBV7-9 and TRBJ1-1): DTGVSQNPRHKITKRGQNVTFRCDPISEHNRLYWYRQTLGQGPEFLTYFQNEAQLEKSRLLSDRFSAERPKGSFSTLEIQRTEQGDSAMYLCARDRGQERNTEAFFGQGTRLTVV.